This TCR beta chain was obtained from a study of CD8 T cells in ankylosing spondylitis. MiXCR, applied by TCRdb to the 5' RACE reads, yields one record per CDR3 protein. This sample has about 360,000 distinct CDR3 sequences, with roughly 20% found just once. This clonotype was counted a few times. Germline CDR1 and CDR2: KGHDR and SFDVKD. This CDR3 comprises 13 residues. The V gene end was trimmed by 4 bases and the J gene end by 3 bases; junction bases not matched to a gene: 1. The sequenced sample was blood, either unsorted or a sorted T cell fraction (not recorded which). The chain links TRBV24-1 to TRBJ2-7, with 8 bases aligning to TRBD1. The clonotype comes from a male donor with ankylosing spondylitis or in good health (not recorded which). DNA of the CDR3: TGTGCCACCAGTGAAGGGACAGGCTACGAGCAGTACTTC. This translates into CATSEGTGYEQYF.